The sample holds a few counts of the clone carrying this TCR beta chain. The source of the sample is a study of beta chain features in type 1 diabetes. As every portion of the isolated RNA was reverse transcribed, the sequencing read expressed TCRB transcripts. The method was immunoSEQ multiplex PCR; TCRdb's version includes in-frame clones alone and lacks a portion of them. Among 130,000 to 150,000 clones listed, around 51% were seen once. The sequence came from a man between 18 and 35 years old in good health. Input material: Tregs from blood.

CDR3 nucleotide sequence: TGCAGCGTTGAATTGGGAGACCCCGCCTACAATGAGCAGTTCTTC. Translation gives CSVELGDPAYNEQFF. V and J are TRBV29-1 and TRBJ2-1; TRBD2 might be the D (5 bases). This CDR3 region has 15 residues. Trimming removed 2 bases at V and 2 bases at J, with 13 bases between. Germline values: CDR1 SQVTM, CDR2 ANQGSEA.